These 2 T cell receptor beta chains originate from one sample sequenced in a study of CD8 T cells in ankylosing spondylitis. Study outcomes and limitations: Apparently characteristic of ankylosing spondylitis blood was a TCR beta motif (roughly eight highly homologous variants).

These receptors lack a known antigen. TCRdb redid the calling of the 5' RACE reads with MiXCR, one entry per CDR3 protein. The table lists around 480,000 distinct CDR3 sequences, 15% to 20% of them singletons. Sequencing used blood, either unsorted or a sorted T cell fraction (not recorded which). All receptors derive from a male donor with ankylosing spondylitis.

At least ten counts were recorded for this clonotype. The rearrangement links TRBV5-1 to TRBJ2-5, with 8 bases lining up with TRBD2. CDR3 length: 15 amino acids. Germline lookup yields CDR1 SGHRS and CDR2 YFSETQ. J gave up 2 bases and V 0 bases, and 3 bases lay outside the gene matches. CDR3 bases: TGCGCCAGCAGCTTGGCGGGGGGGCCGCAAGAGACCCAGTACTTC. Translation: CASSLAGGPQETQYF.

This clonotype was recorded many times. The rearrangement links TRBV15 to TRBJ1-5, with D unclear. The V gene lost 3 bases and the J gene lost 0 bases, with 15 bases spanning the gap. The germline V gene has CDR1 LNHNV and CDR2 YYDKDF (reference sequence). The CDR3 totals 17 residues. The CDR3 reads CATSRDPREASNQPQHF. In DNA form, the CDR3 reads TGTGCCACCAGCAGGGACCCCCGGGAGGCTAGCAATCAGCCCCAGCATTTT. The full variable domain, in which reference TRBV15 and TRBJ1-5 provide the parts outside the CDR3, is DAMVIQNPRYQVTQFGKPVTLSCSQTLNHNVMYWYQQKSSQAPKLLFHYYDKDFNNEADTPDNFQSRRPNTSFCFLDIRSPGLGDTAMYLCATSRDPREASNQPQHFGDGTRLSIL.